The 16 T cell receptor beta chains reported below all come from one sample, sequenced in a study of OX40 agonist ivuxolimab in advanced cancers. Repertoires were generated with immunoSEQ multiplex PCR, while TCRdb's copy carries only in-frame clones and drops some. The sample yields fewer than 20,000 clones, less than 90% seen once. Sequencing used CD4+ or CD8+ T cells sorted from blood, obtained in a trial of the OX40 agonist ivuxolimab. The receptors were gathered from an adult with an advanced solid tumor such as melanoma, head and neck, liver or kidney cancer.

The rearrangement links TRBV28 to TRBJ2-1; 12 nucleotides match TRBD2. CDR3 size: 15 residues. Trimming cost V 5 bases and J 3 bases; bases outside gene matches: 2. Germline CDR1 reads MDHEN; CDR2 reads SYDVKM. The CDR3 sequence is CASSKGLAGYNEQFF. The CDR3 DNA is TGTGCCAGCAGTAAGGGACTAGCGGGCTACAATGAGCAGTTCTTC. The full variable domain, completed using reference TRBV28 and TRBJ2-1, is DVKVTQSSRYLVKRTGEKVFLECVQDMDHENMFWYRQDPGLGLRLIYFSYDVKMKEKGDIPEGYSVSREKKERFSLILESASTNQTSMYLCASSKGLAGYNEQFFGPGTRLTVL.

The rearrangement uses TRBV9 and TRBJ2-1; D is possibly TRBD1 (5 bases). Germline loops: CDR1 SGDLS, CDR2 YYNGEE. This CDR3 is built from 16 residues. Deletions cut 0 bases from V and 3 bases from J, with 13 bases between. The CDR3 region has the DNA TGTGCCAGCAGCGTAGCTACTGGTAGGGGCTACAATGAGCAGTTCTTC. Translating gives CASSVATGRGYNEQFF.

Here the CDR3 DNA reads TGTGCCAGTAGTATCGTGGCGGACTCCTACAATGAGCAGTTCTTC. Its protein product is CASSIVADSYNEQFF. The genes are TRBV19 and TRBJ2-1; D unclear. Germline values: CDR1 LNHDA, CDR2 SQIVND (reference sequence). V lost 3 bases and J lost 0, with 9 bases in between. The CDR3 runs to 15 residues.

The CDR3 nucleotides read TGTGCCAGCAGCCCCGCCGGGACTAATAATGAGCAGTTCTTC. It codes for CASSPAGTNNEQFF. The genes are TRBV6-5 and TRBJ2-1; 7 nucleotides align to TRBD2. CDR3 length equals 14 residues. The germline V gene has CDR1 MNHEY and CDR2 SVGAGI. The V and J ends lost 6 bases and 7 bases, in that order; junction bases with no gene match: 9.

V and J are TRBV28 and TRBJ2-7, with D possibly TRBD1 on 6 matching bases. The CDR3 has 14 amino acids. Trimming removed 7 bases from V and 2 bases from J, with 15 bases in between. Per germline, CDR1 MDHEN and CDR2 SYDVKM. DNA for the CDR3: TGTGCCAGCACCCAGGGGACGCCTCCCTACGAGCAGTACTTC. Its protein is CASTQGTPPYEQYF. Full variable domain (outside the CDR3, taken from reference TRBV28 and TRBJ2-7): DVKVTQSSRYLVKRTGEKVFLECVQDMDHENMFWYRQDPGLGLRLIYFSYDVKMKEKGDIPEGYSVSREKKERFSLILESASTNQTSMYLCASTQGTPPYEQYFGPGTRLTVT.

A few counts support this clone. The chain uses TRBV15 and TRBJ1-5, with D tentatively TRBD1 (5 bases). V was clipped by 6 bases and J by 5 bases, with 8 bases between them. Germline loops: CDR1 LNHNV, CDR2 YYDKDF (reference sequence). The CDR3 runs to 12 residues. CDR3 coding DNA: TGTGCCACCAGTTCCAGGGATCAGCCCCAGCATTTT. It is translated as CATSSRDQPQHF.

The chain couples TRBV6-6 to TRBJ2-7; D is possibly TRBD1 (5 bases). V shed 5 bases and J shed 0 bases, with 11 bases lying between them. The germline CDR1 and CDR2 sequences are MNHNY and SVGAGI (reference sequence). The CDR3 extends over 14 amino acids. CDR3 sequence (DNA): TGTGCCAGCAGTAACCGACAGTCCTCCTACGAGCAGTACTTC. Amino acids: CASSNRQSSYEQYF.

This clone was observed once. This chain connects TRBV6-4 to TRBJ2-6; D unclear. CDR3 size: 14 residues. Trimming pared 3 bases from V and 4 bases from J, leaving 7 bases between. Germline CDR1 is MRHNA and CDR2 is SNTAGT. The CDR3 DNA follows: TGTGCCAGCAGTGAATCAACGGGGGCCAACGTCCTGACTTTC. Protein product: CASSESTGANVLTF.

The chain recombines TRBV30 with TRBJ1-2; D gene unclear. Germline values: CDR1 GTSNPN, CDR2 SVGIG (reference sequence). The CDR3 consists of 11 residues. The CDR3 reads CAYKGSGLSTF. CDR3 nucleotides: TGTGCTTATAAAGGCTCTGGATTGAGCACCTTC. The full variable domain, rest sourced from reference TRBV30 and TRBJ1-2, is SQTIHQWPATLVQPVGSPLSLECTVEGTSNPNLYWYRQAAGRGLQLLFYSVGIGQISSEVPQNLSASRPQDRQFILSSKKLLLSDSGFYLCAYKGSGLSTFGSGTRLTVV.

V is TRBV10-2 and J is TRBJ1-2; D gene unclear. The CDR3 spans 15 residues. The V gene lost 0 bases and the J gene lost 8 bases, with 16 bases spanning the gap. Germline values: CDR1 WSHSY, CDR2 SAAADI. The CDR3 here is CASSESASLAGGYTF. In DNA form, the CDR3 reads TGCGCCAGCAGTGAGTCTGCCAGCCTGGCGGGGGGCTACACCTTC.

V and J are TRBV30 and TRBJ2-7, with 9 positions matching TRBD2. V was clipped by 1 base and J by 3 bases; unmatched bases: 7. The CDR3 consists of 15 residues. From germline, CDR1 is GTSNPN and CDR2 SVGIG (reference sequence). DNA for the CDR3: TGTGCCTGGAGTGGACGGGATAGCGGGAGCTACGAGCAGTACTTC. The encoded protein is CAWSGRDSGSYEQYF. Together with reference TRBV30 and TRBJ2-7, the CDR3 gives the full variable domain: SQTIHQWPATLVQPVGSPLSLECTVEGTSNPNLYWYRQAAGRGLQLLFYSVGIGQISSEVPQNLSASRPQDRQFILSSKKLLLSDSGFYLCAWSGRDSGSYEQYFGPGTRLTVT.

This sequence joins TRBV27 and TRBJ2-7; TRBD2 matches at 12 bases. The CDR3 is made up of 16 amino acids. Germline lookup yields CDR1 MNHEY and CDR2 SMNVEV (reference sequence). V lost 2 bases, J lost 2 bases, and 4 bases stayed unmatched. The CDR3 reads CASSLRLAGAPYEQYF. CDR3 nucleotides: TGTGCCAGCAGTTTAAGACTAGCGGGAGCGCCCTACGAGCAGTACTTC.

The chain recombines TRBV30 with TRBJ1-2; D gene ambiguous. The CDR3 has 13 amino acids. The ends were cut back, 0 bases at V and 3 bases at J, with 8 bases in the middle. The germline gives CDR1 GTSNPN, CDR2 SVGIG (reference sequence). The CDR3, as DNA: TGTGCCTGGAGTGTAAGTCTAGACTATGGCTACACCTTC. Translation: CAWSVSLDYGYTF.

The chain joins TRBV19 to TRBJ1-5; no reliable D call. V was shortened by 0 bases and J by 0 bases, with 6 bases between the two germline ends. The CDR3 runs 15 residues. Germline lookup yields CDR1 LNHDA and CDR2 SQIVND (reference sequence). The CDR3 nucleotides read TGTGCCAGTAGTATAGACGCCTATAGCAATCAGCCCCAGCATTTT. Protein: CASSIDAYSNQPQHF.

The chain employs TRBV7-2 and TRBJ2-7; D may be TRBD2 (7 bases). V was shortened by 4 bases and J by 7 bases, with 17 bases between the two germline ends. The germline V gene encodes CDR1 SGHTA and CDR2 FQGNSA. The CDR3 spans 14 residues. The CDR3 bases are TGTGCCAGCAGCTCGGGTCGGGGGGCAGGTGAGCAGTACTTC. It translates to CASSSGRGAGEQYF.

In DNA form, the CDR3 reads TGTGCCAGCAGTCCGACTAGCGGGAAATACGAGCAGTACTTC. Its protein is CASSPTSGKYEQYF. The rearrangement joins TRBV27 to TRBJ2-7; 11 bases line up with TRBD2. Germline V gives CDR1 MNHEY, CDR2 SMNVEV (reference sequence). Trimming removed 5 bases from V and 4 bases from J; junction bases left unmatched: 4. The CDR3 is 14 residues long.